This TCR beta chain was captured in a study of blood T cell repertoires in COVID-19. Study overall: Italy, Spain and the United States were the sources of the convalescent and acute COVID-19 samples. Sample material is recorded as cDNA or gDNA derived from T cells, B-cell-depleted T cells, or PBMCs.

Original data processing: Amplification with reference gene primers provided the estimates of nucleated cell counts. Profiling relied on immunoSEQ multiplex PCR, and the TCRdb table lists in-frame clones only, not all of them. V, J and clone size reflect that table, while D and trimming were determined from the DNA. The data hold about 100,000 clones, with approximately 80% observed a single time. The length of the CDR3 is 15 residues. Trimming removed 2 bases from V and 5 bases from J; junction bases left unmatched: 3. Germline V gives CDR1 SNHLY, CDR2 FYNNEI. This TCR was recovered from a man aged 70 or older with active or convalescent COVID-19. This chain uses TRBV2 with TRBJ2-5; 12 bases agree with TRBD2. Sequenced material: peripheral blood. The CDR3 sequence is CASSEMGTSGETQYF. The DNA for the CDR3 is TGTGCCAGCAGTGAAATGGGGACTAGCGGGGAGACCCAGTACTTC.